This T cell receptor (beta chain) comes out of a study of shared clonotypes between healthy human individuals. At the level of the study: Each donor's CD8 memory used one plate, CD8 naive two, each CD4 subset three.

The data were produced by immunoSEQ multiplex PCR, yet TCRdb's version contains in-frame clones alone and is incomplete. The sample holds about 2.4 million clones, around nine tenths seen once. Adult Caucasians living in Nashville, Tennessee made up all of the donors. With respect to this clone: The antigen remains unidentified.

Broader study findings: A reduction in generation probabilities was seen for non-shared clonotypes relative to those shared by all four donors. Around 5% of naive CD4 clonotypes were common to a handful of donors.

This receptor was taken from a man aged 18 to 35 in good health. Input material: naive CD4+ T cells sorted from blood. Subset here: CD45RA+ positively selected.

CDR3: CASSLAVAVPYEQYF. The CDR3 nucleotides are TGCGCCAGCAGCTTGGCAGTAGCGGTTCCCTACGAGCAGTACTTC. The chain joins TRBV5-1 to TRBJ2-7, with D tentatively TRBD2 (6 bases). This CDR3 is 15 amino acids long. V was shortened by 0 bases and J by 2 bases, with 12 bases between the two germline ends. Looked up from germline, CDR1 is SGHRS and CDR2 is YFSETQ.